The present T cell receptor (beta chain) was sequenced within a study of control samples from healthy donors and cancer patients. Produced via immunoSEQ multiplex PCR; TCRdb's table is partial and in-frame only. The sample includes around 140,000 clones, more than 80% of them seen just once. The CDR3 sequence is 13 residues long. Between the trimmed V and J ends, which lost 4 bases and 2 bases, there was a span of 8 bases. Looked up from germline, CDR1 is SGHKS and CDR2 is YYEKEE (reference sequence). Input material: blood. The source is a man in his forties in good health. This chain uses TRBV5-5 with TRBJ2-3; D gene ambiguous. This chain's CDR3 is CASSDNPTDTQYF. CDR3 nucleotides: TGTGCCAGCAGCGATAATCCCACAGATACGCAGTATTTT.